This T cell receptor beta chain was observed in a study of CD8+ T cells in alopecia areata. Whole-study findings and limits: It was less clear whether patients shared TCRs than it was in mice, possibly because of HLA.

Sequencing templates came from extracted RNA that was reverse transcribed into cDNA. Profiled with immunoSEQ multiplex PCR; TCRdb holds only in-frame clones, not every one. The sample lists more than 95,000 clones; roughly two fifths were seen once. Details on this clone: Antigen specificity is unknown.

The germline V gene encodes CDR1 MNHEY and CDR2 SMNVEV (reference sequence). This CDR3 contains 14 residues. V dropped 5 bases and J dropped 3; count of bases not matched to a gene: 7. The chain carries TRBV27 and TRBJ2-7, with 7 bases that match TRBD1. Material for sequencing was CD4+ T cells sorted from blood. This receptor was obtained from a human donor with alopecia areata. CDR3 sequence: CASSKTGDLYEQYF. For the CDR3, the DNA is TGTGCCAGCAGTAAAACAGGGGACCTCTACGAGCAGTACTTC.